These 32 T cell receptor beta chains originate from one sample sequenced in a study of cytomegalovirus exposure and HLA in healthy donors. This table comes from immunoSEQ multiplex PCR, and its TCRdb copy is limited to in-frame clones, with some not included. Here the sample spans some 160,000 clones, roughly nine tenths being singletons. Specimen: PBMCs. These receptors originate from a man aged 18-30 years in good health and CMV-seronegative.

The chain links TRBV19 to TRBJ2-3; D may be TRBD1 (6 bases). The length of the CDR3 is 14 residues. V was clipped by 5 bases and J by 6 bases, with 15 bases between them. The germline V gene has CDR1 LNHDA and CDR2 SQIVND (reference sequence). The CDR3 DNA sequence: TGTGCCAGTAGTGGGAATACAGGGTGGGATACGCAGTATTTT. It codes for CASSGNTGWDTQYF.

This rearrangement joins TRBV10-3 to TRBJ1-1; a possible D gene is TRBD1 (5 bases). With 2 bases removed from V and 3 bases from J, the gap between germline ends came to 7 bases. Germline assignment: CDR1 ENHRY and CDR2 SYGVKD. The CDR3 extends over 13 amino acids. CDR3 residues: CAISERQHTEAFF. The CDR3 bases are TGTGCCATCAGTGAGCGACAGCACACTGAAGCTTTCTTT.

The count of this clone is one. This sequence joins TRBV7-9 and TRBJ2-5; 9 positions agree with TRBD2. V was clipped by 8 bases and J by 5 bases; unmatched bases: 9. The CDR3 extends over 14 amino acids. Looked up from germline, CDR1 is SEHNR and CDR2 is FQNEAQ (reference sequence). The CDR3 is CASRNSGSSETQYF. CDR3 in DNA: TGTGCCAGCCGTAATAGCGGGAGTTCCGAGACCCAGTACTTC.

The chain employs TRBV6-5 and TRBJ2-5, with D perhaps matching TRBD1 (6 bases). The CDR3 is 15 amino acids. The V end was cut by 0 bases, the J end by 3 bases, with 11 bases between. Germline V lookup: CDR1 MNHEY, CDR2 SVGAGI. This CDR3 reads CASSYSGAGEETQYF. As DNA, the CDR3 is TGTGCCAGCAGTTACTCGGGGGCAGGGGAAGAGACCCAGTACTTC.

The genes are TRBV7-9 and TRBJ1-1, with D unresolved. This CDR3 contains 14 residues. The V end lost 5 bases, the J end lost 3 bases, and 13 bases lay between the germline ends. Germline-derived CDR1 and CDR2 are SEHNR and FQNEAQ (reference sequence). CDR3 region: CASSLEIRDTEAFF. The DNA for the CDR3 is TGTGCCAGCAGCCTCGAGATACGAGACACTGAAGCTTTCTTT.

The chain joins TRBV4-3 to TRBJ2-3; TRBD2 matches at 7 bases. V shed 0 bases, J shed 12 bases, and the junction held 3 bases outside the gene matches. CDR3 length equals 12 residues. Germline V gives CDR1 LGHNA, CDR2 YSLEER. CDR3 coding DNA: TGCGCCAGCAGCCAAGATCGCGGGAGTCAGTATTTT. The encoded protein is CASSQDRGSQYF.

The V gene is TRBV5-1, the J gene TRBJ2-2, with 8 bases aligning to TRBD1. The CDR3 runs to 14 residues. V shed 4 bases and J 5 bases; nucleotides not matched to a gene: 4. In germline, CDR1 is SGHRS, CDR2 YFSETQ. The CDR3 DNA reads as TGCGCCAGCAGCGCCGGACAGGGAACCGGGGAGCTGTTTTTT. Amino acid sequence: CASSAGQGTGELFF.

The CDR3 nucleotides are TGTGCCAGCAGTGAACGTACCTGGGGGCTCGGCGGCTACACCTTC. Residues: CASSERTWGLGGYTF. V and J are TRBV6-1 and TRBJ1-2; a weak D match, TRBD1 (6 bases). This CDR3 region has 15 residues. Germline loops: CDR1 MNHNS, CDR2 SASEGT. Trimming took off 2 bases at V and 8 bases at J, with 18 bases between the two ends.

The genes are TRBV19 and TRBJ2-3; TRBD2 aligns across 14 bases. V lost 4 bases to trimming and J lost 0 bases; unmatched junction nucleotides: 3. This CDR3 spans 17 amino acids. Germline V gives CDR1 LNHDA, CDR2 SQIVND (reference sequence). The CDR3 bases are TGTGCCAGTAGTAGACTAGCGGGGGGGATCAGCACAGATACGCAGTATTTT. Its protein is CASSRLAGGISTDTQYF.

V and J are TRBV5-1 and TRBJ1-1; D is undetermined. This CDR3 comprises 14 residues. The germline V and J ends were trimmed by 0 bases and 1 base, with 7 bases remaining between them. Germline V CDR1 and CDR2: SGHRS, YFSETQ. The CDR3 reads CASSLGTKNTEAFF. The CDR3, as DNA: TGCGCCAGCAGCTTGGGTACAAAGAACACTGAAGCTTTCTTT.

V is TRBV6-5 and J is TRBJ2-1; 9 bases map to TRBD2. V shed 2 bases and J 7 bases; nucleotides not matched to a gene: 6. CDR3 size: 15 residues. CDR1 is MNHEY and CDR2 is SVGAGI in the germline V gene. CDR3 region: CASSYEALAGNEQFF. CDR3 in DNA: TGTGCCAGCAGTTACGAAGCCCTAGCGGGGAATGAGCAGTTCTTC.

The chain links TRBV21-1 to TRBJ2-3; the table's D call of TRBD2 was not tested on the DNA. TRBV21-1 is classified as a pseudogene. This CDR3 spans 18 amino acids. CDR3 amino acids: CASSKERTSGRCTDTQYF. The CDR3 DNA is TGTGCCAGCAGCAAAGAGCGGACTAGCGGGAGATGCACAGATACGCAGTATTTT.

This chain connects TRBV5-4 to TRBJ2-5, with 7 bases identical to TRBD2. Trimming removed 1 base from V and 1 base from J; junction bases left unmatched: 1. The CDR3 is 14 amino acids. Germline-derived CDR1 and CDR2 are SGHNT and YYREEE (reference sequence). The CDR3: CASSLSGTQETQYF. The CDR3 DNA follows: TGTGCCAGCAGCTTGAGCGGGACCCAAGAGACCCAGTACTTC.

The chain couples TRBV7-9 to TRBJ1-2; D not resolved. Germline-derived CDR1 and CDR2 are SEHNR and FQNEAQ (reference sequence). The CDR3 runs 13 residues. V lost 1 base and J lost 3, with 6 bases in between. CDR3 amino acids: CASSLVAYYGYTF. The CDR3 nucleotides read TGTGCCAGCAGCTTAGTGGCTTACTATGGCTACACCTTC.

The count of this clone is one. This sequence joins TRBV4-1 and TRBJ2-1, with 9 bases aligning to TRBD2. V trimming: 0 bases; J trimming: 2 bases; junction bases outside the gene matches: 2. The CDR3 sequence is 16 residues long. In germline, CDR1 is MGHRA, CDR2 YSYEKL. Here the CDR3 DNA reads TGCGCCAGCAGCCAAGATCCTAGCGGGACCTACAATGAGCAGTTCTTC. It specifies CASSQDPSGTYNEQFF.

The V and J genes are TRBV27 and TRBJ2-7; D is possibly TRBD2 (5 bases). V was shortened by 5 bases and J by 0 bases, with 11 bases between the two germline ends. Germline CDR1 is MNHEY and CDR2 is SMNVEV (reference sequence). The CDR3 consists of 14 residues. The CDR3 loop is CASSPGLNSYEQYF. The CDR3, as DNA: TGTGCCAGCAGTCCCGGACTGAACTCCTACGAGCAGTACTTC.

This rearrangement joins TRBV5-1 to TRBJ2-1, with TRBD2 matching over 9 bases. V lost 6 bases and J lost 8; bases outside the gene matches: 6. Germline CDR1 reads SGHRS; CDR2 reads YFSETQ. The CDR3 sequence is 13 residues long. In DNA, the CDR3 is TGCGCCAGCACGCGGGAGGGCCGTGATGAGCAGTTCTTC. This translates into CASTREGRDEQFF.

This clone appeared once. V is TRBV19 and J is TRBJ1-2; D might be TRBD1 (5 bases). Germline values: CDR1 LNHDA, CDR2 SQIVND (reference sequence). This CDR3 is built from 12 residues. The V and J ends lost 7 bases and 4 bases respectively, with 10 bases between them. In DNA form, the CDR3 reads TGTGCCAGTACCCTGGGGCCCTATGGCTACACCTTC. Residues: CASTLGPYGYTF.

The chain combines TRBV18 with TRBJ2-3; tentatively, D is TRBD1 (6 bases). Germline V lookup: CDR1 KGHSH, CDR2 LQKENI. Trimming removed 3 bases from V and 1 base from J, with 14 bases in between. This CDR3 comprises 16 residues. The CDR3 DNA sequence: TGTGCCAGCTCACCCCGAGGACAGAGCGGCACAGATACGCAGTATTTT. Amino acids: CASSPRGQSGTDTQYF.

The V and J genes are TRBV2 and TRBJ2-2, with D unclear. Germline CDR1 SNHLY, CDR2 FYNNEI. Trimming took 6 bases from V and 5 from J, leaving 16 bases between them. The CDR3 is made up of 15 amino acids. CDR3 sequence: CASRKTWARTGELFF. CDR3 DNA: TGTGCCAGCAGAAAAACATGGGCCAGGACCGGGGAGCTGTTTTTT.

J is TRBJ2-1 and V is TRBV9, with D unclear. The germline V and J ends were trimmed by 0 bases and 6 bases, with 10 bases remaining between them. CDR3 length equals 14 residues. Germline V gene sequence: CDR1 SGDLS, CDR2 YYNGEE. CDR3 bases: TGTGCCAGCAGCGTAGCTTCTAGGCTCAATGAGCAGTTCTTC. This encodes CASSVASRLNEQFF.

The CDR3 coding sequence is TGTGCCAGCAGACCTACGTTCCGGGGGGTGGATACGCAGTATTTT. It translates to CASRPTFRGVDTQYF. The rearrangement joins TRBV7-9 to TRBJ2-3; 7 nucleotides match TRBD2. The CDR3 runs 15 residues. With V trimmed by 6 bases and J by 6 bases, 12 bases remained unmatched. Germline V lookup: CDR1 SEHNR, CDR2 FQNEAQ (reference sequence).

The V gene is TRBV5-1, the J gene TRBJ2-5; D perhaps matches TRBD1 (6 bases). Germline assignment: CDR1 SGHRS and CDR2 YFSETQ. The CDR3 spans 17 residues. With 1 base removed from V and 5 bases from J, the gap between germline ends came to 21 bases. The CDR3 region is CASSLWGPRTDRETQYF. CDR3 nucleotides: TGCGCCAGCAGCTTGTGGGGCCCGAGGACAGATAGGGAGACCCAGTACTTC.

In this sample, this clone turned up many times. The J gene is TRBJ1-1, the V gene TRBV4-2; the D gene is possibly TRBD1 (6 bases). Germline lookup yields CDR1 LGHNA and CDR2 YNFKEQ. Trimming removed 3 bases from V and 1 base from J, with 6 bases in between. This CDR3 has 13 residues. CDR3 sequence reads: CASSQDRNTEAFF. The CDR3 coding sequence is TGTGCCAGCAGCCAGGACAGGAACACTGAAGCTTTCTTT.

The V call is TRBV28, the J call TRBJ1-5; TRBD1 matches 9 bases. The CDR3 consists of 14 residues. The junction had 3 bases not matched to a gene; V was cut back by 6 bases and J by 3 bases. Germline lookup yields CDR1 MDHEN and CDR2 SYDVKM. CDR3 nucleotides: TGTGCCAGCAGGGGGACAGGGCCCAATCAGCCCCAGCATTTT. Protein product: CASRGTGPNQPQHF.

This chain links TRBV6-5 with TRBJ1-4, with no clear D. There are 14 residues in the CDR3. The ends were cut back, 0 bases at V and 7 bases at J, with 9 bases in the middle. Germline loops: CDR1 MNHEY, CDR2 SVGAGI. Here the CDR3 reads CASSYSSPVEKLFF. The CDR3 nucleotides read TGTGCCAGCAGTTACTCGTCGCCGGTTGAAAAACTGTTTTTT.

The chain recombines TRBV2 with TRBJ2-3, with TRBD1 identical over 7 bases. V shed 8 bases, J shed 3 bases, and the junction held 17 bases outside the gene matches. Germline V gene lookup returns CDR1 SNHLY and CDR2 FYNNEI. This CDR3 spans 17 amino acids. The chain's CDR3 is CASLGQTSTFGTDTQYF. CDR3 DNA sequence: TGTGCCAGCTTGGGACAGACATCTACCTTCGGTACAGATACGCAGTATTTT.

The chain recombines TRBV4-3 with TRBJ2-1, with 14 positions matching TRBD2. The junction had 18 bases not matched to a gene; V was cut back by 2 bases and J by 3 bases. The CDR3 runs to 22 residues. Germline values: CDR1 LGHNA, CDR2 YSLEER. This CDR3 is CASSQRPLGGLAGERGYNEQFF. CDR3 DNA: TGCGCCAGCAGCCAACGTCCCTTGGGGGGACTAGCGGGAGAGAGGGGCTACAATGAGCAGTTCTTC.

CDR3 DNA sequence: TGTGCCAGCAGCTTAGAGGGAGGGGCTTTCTTT. Protein sequence: CASSLEGGAFF. V gene TRBV7-9 combines with J gene TRBJ1-1, with no clear D. The CDR3 runs 11 residues. Germline CDR1 SEHNR, CDR2 FQNEAQ (reference sequence). V shed 1 base and J shed 11 bases, with 8 bases lying between them.

The DNA of the CDR3 is TGTGCCAGCAGCCTCGGGACAGACTCCCCCTATGGCTACACCTTC. It translates to CASSLGTDSPYGYTF. This rearrangement joins TRBV7-9 to TRBJ1-2; 7 bases are a match to TRBD1. V lost 5 bases and J lost 4; bases outside the gene matches: 10. Per the germline V gene, CDR1 is SEHNR and CDR2 is FQNEAQ (reference sequence). The CDR3 runs to 15 residues.

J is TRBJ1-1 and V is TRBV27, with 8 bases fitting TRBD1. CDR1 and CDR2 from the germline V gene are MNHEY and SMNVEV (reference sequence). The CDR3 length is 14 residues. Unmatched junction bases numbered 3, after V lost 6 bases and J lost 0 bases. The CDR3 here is CASSPGQVNTEAFF. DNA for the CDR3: TGTGCCAGCAGCCCGGGACAGGTGAACACTGAAGCTTTCTTT.

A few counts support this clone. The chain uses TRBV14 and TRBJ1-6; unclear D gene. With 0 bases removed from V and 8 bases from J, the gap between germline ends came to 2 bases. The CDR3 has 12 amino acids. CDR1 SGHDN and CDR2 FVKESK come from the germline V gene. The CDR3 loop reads CASSQDYSPLHF. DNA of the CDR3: TGTGCCAGCAGCCAAGACTATTCACCCCTCCACTTT.